Given below is one T cell receptor (beta chain) in context. The antigen is undetermined. This record comes from a study of T cells after yellow fever vaccination. Whole-study findings and limits: One caveat is that FACS-sorted repertoires could contain abundant clonotypes contaminating from the bulk population. Clonotype sharing between CD4 and CD8 compartments was small.

A universal primer site and UMIs were added as TCR cDNA was made by 5'RACE template switching. TCRdb passed the 5' RACE reads through MiXCR, listing each CDR3 protein once. The table lists some 250,000 distinct CDR3 sequences, roughly 3.7% of them singletons. The V gene's germline CDR1 is KGHDR and CDR2 SFDVKD. This CDR3 has 16 residues. Trimming took off 3 bases at V and 7 bases at J, with 20 bases between the two ends. This specimen consisted of PBMCs, obtained 15 days after the yellow fever booster vaccination. The source of this sequence is a man aged 18-30 years who received the YFV17D yellow fever vaccine. The rearrangement uses TRBV24-1 and TRBJ1-1, with D possibly being TRBD1 (6 bases). CDR3 bases: TGTGCCACCAGTGATCCAAGTGGACAGCTACTCAATGAAGCTTTCTTT. This codes for CATSDPSGQLLNEAFF.